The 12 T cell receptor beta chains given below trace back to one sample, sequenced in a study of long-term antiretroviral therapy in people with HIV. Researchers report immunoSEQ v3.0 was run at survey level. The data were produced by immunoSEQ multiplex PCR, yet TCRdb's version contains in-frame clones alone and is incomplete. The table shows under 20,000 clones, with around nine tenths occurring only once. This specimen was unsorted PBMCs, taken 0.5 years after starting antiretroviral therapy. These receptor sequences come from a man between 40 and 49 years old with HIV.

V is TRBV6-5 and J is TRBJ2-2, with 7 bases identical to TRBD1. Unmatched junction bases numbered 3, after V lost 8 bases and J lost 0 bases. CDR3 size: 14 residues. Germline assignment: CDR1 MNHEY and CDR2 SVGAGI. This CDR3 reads CASAGGANTGELFF. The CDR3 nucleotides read TGTGCCAGCGCAGGGGGAGCGAACACCGGGGAGCTGTTTTTT.

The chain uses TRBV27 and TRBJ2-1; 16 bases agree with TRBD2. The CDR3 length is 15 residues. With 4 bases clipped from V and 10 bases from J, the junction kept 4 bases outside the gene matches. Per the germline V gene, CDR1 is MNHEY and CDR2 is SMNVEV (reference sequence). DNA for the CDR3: TGTGCCAGCAGTTCAGGGACTAGCGGGAGGGGAGAGCAGTTCTTC. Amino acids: CASSSGTSGRGEQFF.

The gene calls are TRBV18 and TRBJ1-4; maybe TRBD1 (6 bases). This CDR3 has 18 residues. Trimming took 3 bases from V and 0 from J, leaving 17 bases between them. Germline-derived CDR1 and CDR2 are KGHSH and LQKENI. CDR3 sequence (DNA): TGTGCCAGCTCACCGTTCCGGGGGGCTCCCCCAACTAATGAAAAACTGTTTTTT. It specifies CASSPFRGAPPTNEKLFF.

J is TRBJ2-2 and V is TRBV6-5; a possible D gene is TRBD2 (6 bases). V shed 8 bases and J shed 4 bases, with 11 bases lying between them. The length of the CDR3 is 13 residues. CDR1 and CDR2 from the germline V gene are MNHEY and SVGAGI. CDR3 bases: TGTGCCAGCCGGGAGTCGGGCACCGGGGAGCTGTTTTTT. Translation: CASRESGTGELFF.

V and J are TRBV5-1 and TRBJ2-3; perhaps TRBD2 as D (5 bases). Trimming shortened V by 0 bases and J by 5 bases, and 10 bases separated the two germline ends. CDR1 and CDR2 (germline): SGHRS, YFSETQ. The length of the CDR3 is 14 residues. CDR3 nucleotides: TGCGCCAGCAGCTTGGCCCAGAGGGTAGATACGCAGTATTTT. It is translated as CASSLAQRVDTQYF. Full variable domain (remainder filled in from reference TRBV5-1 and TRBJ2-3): KAGVTQTPRYLIKTRGQQVTLSCSPISGHRSVSWYQQTPGQGLQFLFEYFSETQRNKGNFPGRFSGRQFSNSRSEMNVSTLELGDSALYLCASSLAQRVDTQYFGPGTRLTVL.

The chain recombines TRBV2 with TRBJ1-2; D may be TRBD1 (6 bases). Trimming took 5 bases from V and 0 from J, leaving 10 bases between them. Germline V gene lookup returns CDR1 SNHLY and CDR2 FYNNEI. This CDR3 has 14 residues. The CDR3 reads CASSPGHPNYGYTF. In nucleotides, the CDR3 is TGTGCCAGCAGTCCGGGACATCCTAACTATGGCTACACCTTC.

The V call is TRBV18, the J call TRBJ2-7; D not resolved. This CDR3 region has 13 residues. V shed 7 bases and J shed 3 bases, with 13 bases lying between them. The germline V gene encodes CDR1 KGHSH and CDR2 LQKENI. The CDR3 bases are TGTGCCAGCTGCCCGTCGACAAGCTACGAGCAGTACTTC. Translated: CASCPSTSYEQYF.

Written as DNA, the CDR3 is TGTGCTAGTGGGGGAGGATCCGGGGAGCTGTTTTTT. This translates into CASGGGSGELFF. The chain carries TRBV12-5 and TRBJ2-2; D is perhaps TRBD2 (6 bases). The V gene's germline CDR1 is LGHNT and CDR2 FRNRAP. This CDR3 contains 12 residues. Trimming stripped 6 bases from V and 6 bases from J, with 8 bases between.

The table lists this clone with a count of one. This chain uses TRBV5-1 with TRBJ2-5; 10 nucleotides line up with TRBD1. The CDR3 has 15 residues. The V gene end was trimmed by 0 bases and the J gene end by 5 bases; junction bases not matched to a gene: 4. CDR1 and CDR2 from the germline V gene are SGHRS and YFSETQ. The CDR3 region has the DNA TGCGCCAGCAGCTTGGGACAGGGGGCTCGGGAGACCCAGTACTTC. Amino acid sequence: CASSLGQGARETQYF.

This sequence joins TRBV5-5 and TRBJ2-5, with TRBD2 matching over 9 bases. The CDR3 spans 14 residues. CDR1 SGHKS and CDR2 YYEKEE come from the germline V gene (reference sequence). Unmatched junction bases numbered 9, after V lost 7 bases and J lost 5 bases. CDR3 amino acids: CASSSGRTGETQYF. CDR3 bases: TGTGCCAGCTCAAGCGGGAGGACGGGGGAGACCCAGTACTTC.

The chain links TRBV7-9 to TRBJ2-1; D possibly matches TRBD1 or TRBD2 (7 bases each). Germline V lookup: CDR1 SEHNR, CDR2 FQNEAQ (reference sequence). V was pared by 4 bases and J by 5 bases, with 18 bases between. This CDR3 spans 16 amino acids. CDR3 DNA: TGTGCCAGCAGCTCCCAGGGGGGAGGGCTAAACAATGAGCAGTTCTTC. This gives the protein CASSSQGGGLNNEQFF.

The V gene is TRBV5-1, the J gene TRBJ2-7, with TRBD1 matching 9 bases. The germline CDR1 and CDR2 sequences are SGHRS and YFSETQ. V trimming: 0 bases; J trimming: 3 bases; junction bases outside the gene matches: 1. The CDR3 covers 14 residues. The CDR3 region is CASSLEDRGYEQYF. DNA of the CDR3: TGCGCCAGCAGCTTGGAGGACAGGGGCTACGAGCAGTACTTC.